The 21 T cell receptor beta chains presented below share a single source sample, sequenced in a study of T cells in Graves' hyperthyroidism and ophthalmopathy. RNA transcripts provided the source from which TCR beta CDR3 regions were amplified. HTBI primers were the set used in a first-round RT-PCR of the TCR CDR3. TCRdb passed the multiplex PCR reads through MiXCR, listing each CDR3 protein once. This sample has approximately 430,000 distinct CDR3 sequences, with approximately 14% found just once. The sample taken for sequencing was blood. These receptors originate from a woman under 30 with Graves' hyperthyroidism.

V usage is TRBV5-6 and J usage is TRBJ2-4; 8 positions agree with TRBD2. The J segment lost 1 base and the V segment lost 0 bases, leaving 15 bases of the junction unmatched. Germline values: CDR1 SGHDT, CDR2 YYEEEE. The CDR3 is 20 amino acids. CDR3 nucleotide sequence: TGTGCCAGCAGCTTGGCTGGGACTAGGAGGAGAAGGGGGGCCAAAAACATTCAGTACTTC. Its protein product is CASSLAGTRRRRGAKNIQYF.

This clonotype was recorded at least ten times. V is TRBV19 and J is TRBJ2-2; a weak D match, TRBD1 (6 bases). Deletions cut 3 bases from V and 7 bases from J, with 18 bases between. Germline-derived CDR1 and CDR2 are LNHDA and SQIVND (reference sequence). The CDR3 length is 16 residues. The DNA of the CDR3 is TGTGCCAGTAGTATGGGTGGGGCAGGGGACGACGGGGAGCTGTTTTTT. This codes for CASSMGGAGDDGELFF.

The rearrangement joins TRBV9 to TRBJ2-3; D is undetermined. The CDR3 totals 14 residues. Germline V gene data show CDR1 as SGDLS and CDR2 as YYNGEE. V lost 2 bases and J lost 2, with 9 bases in between. The CDR3 protein is CASSVSQLTDTQYF. The DNA of the CDR3 is TGTGCCAGCAGCGTGTCTCAGCTCACAGATACGCAGTATTTT.

This clonotype was picked up many times. V is TRBV28 and J is TRBJ2-7; perhaps TRBD2 as D (6 bases). CDR1 MDHEN and CDR2 SYDVKM come from the germline V gene. Trimming took 4 bases from V and 3 from J, leaving 16 bases between them. This CDR3 spans 15 amino acids. The CDR3 nucleotides are TGTGCCAGCAGTTGGAGCCATCGGAGGGGCTACGAGCAGTACTTC. It encodes CASSWSHRRGYEQYF.

Many counts were recorded for this clonotype. The rearrangement joins TRBV2 to TRBJ2-1, with D maybe TRBD1 (6 bases). The CDR3 has 14 amino acids. Trimming left V 9 bases short and J 1 base short, with 13 bases between. Looked up from germline, CDR1 is SNHLY and CDR2 is FYNNEI. CDR3 sequence (DNA): TGTGCCAGAAACAGGGATTCGTCCTACAATGAGCAGTTCTTC. It codes for CARNRDSSYNEQFF.

This clonotype was counted many times. The chain uses TRBV20-1 and TRBJ2-1; TRBD2 is a possible D gene (6 bases). Trimming cost V 5 bases and J 4 bases, with 18 bases left between them. Germline V gene data show CDR1 as DFQATT and CDR2 as SNEGSKA (reference sequence). The CDR3 is 15 residues long. CDR3 bases: TGCAGTGCTGGACGGACTACCCGACAATACAATGAGCAGTTCTTC. This gives the protein CSAGRTTRQYNEQFF.

V usage is TRBV3-1 and J usage is TRBJ1-2; perhaps TRBD1 as D (5 bases). From germline, CDR1 is LGHDT and CDR2 YNNKEL (reference sequence). Trimming shortened V by 4 bases and J by 7 bases, and 13 bases separated the two germline ends. There are 13 residues in the CDR3. CDR3 sequence reads: CASSPQGSRGYTF. The CDR3 DNA follows: TGTGCCAGCAGCCCTCAGGGTTCTCGTGGCTACACCTTC.

This clonotype was counted at least ten times. The V gene is TRBV6-5, the J gene TRBJ2-3; possible D gene TRBD1, 5 bases. V gave up 0 bases and J gave up 4 bases, with 11 bases separating them. Germline-derived CDR1 and CDR2 are MNHEY and SVGAGI. CDR3 length: 15 amino acids. CDR3 region: CASSYSSQGSDTQYF. The CDR3 DNA follows: TGTGCCAGCAGTTACTCGAGTCAGGGTTCAGATACGCAGTATTTT.

Comments on this clonotype: A read error may explain this, as a much larger clone is one base away. It is likely a read error, because the conserved phenylalanine at the end of the CDR3 is missing. The chain combines TRBV29-1 with TRBJ2-7; 14 bases match TRBD2. The CDR3 extends over 14 amino acids. The germline V gene encodes CDR1 SQVTM and CDR2 ANQGSEA. V lost 6 bases to trimming and J lost 5 bases; unmatched junction nucleotides: 6. CDR3 nucleotide sequence: TGCAGCGTCAGGCTGGGACTAGCGGGAGACGAGCAGTACTCC. Encoded protein: CSVRLGLAGDEQYS.

This chain uses TRBV6-2 or TRBV6-3 with TRBJ1-1; perhaps TRBD1 as D (5 bases). V was pared by 0 bases and J by 7 bases, with 6 bases between. This CDR3 has 12 residues. Germline V gene data show CDR1 as MNHEY and CDR2 as SVGEGT. This chain's CDR3 is CASSYSGREAFF. The DNA for the CDR3 is TGTGCCAGCAGTTACTCGGGGCGTGAAGCTTTCTTT.

This clonotype was counted at least ten times. CDR3 DNA sequence: TGTGCCAGCAGTGAATGGCCGGGACTTTACAATGAGCAGTTCTTC. Translating gives CASSEWPGLYNEQFF. V gene TRBV2 combines with J gene TRBJ2-1, with TRBD2 as a possible D gene (6 bases). Germline V gives CDR1 SNHLY, CDR2 FYNNEI. This CDR3 region has 15 residues. Trimming removed 2 bases at V and 4 bases at J, with 12 bases between.

This clonotype was seen at least ten times. The chain is built from TRBV6-1 and TRBJ2-1; TRBD2 agrees at 13 bases. This CDR3 contains 14 residues. Germline values: CDR1 MNHNS, CDR2 SASEGT. Trimming removed 6 bases from V and 9 bases from J; junction bases left unmatched: 5. CDR3 DNA: TGTGCCAGCAGGTGGACTAGCGGGAGCGTTGAGCAGTTCTTC. Protein: CASRWTSGSVEQFF.

The chain carries TRBV18 and TRBJ2-7; maybe TRBD1 (6 bases). CDR3 length: 17 amino acids. Per the germline V gene, CDR1 is KGHSH and CDR2 is LQKENI. V was shortened by 3 bases and J by 1 base, with 19 bases between the two germline ends. In nucleotides, the CDR3 is TGTGCCAGCTCACCTCCCAGCCCCCGGGACATTTCCTACGAGCAGTACTTC. Translation: CASSPPSPRDISYEQYF.

V gene TRBV15 combines with J gene TRBJ2-7; D is uncertain. V lost 3 bases, J lost 3 bases, and 9 bases lay in between. The germline V gene has CDR1 LNHNV and CDR2 YYDKDF (reference sequence). CDR3 length: 13 residues. In nucleotides, the CDR3 is TGTGCCACCAGCAGTAAACTGGTCTACGAGCAGTACTTC. It translates to CATSSKLVYEQYF. The full variable domain, rest sourced from reference TRBV15 and TRBJ2-7, is DAMVIQNPRYQVTQFGKPVTLSCSQTLNHNVMYWYQQKSSQAPKLLFHYYDKDFNNEADTPDNFQSRRPNTSFCFLDIRSPGLGDTAMYLCATSSKLVYEQYFGPGTRLTVT.

This rearrangement joins TRBV28 to TRBJ1-3, with TRBD1 as a possible D gene (6 bases). Germline V gene lookup returns CDR1 MDHEN and CDR2 SYDVKM. V gave up 7 bases and J gave up 0 bases, with 22 bases separating them. The CDR3 has 18 amino acids. The CDR3 coding sequence is TGTGCCAGCACTTCTCCTAAGAGGGGGACGCGCTCTGGAAACACCATATATTTT. Its protein product is CASTSPKRGTRSGNTIYF.

This sequence joins TRBV18 and TRBJ2-7, with 12 bases lining up with TRBD2. Germline V gene sequence: CDR1 KGHSH, CDR2 LQKENI. The CDR3 has 16 amino acids. With 3 bases clipped from V and 7 bases from J, the junction kept 10 bases outside the gene matches. The CDR3 is CASSPPTSGGRWEQYF. CDR3 sequence (DNA): TGTGCCAGCTCACCTCCTACTAGCGGGGGGAGATGGGAGCAGTACTTC.

Many counts were recorded for this clonotype. The chain is built from TRBV11-3 and TRBJ2-2; the match to TRBD1 covers 7 bases. Trimming took 4 bases from V and 4 from J; bases not matched to a gene: 9. The CDR3 sequence is 16 residues long. The V gene's germline CDR1 is SGHNT and CDR2 YENEEA. The CDR3 region is CASSSRTGGFTGELFF. The DNA of the CDR3 is TGTGCCAGCAGCTCCCGGACAGGCGGGTTCACCGGGGAGCTGTTTTTT.

This clonotype was detected many times. V usage is TRBV5-1 and J usage is TRBJ2-1; D possibly corresponds to TRBD2 (5 bases). Trimming took off 2 bases at V and 4 bases at J, with 10 bases between the two ends. This CDR3 region has 14 residues. Germline V gives CDR1 SGHRS, CDR2 YFSETQ. CDR3 bases: TGCGCCAGCAGCTTCCCGGGAAGGTACAATGAGCAGTTCTTC. Residues: CASSFPGRYNEQFF.

In this sample, this clonotype turned up many times. The V call is TRBV6-1, the J call TRBJ2-1; D is possibly TRBD2 (5 bases). Germline CDR1 MNHNS, CDR2 SASEGT. The V gene lost 5 bases and the J gene lost 13 bases, with 21 bases spanning the gap. The CDR3 is 14 amino acids. The CDR3 spells CASSCPWGDCPQFF. CDR3 DNA: TGTGCCAGCAGTTGCCCCTGGGGAGATTGCCCCCAGTTCTTC.

This clonotype was recorded many times. The chain combines TRBV20-1 with TRBJ1-6, with D unresolved. Trimming removed 3 bases from V and 7 bases from J, with 7 bases in between. Per the germline V gene, CDR1 is DFQATT and CDR2 is SNEGSKA (reference sequence). This CDR3 spans 12 amino acids. The CDR3 DNA reads TGCAGTGCTAGCAGATCGAATTCACCCCTCCACTTT. This encodes CSASRSNSPLHF.

This clonotype occurred many times. This sequence joins TRBV6-2 or TRBV6-3 and TRBJ2-4; 12 bases align to TRBD2. Germline V gene sequence: CDR1 MNHEY, CDR2 SVGEGT. CDR3 length: 17 residues. With 7 bases clipped from V and 6 bases from J, the junction kept 13 bases outside the gene matches. This CDR3 reads CASNPSGGADPVNIQYF. The CDR3 DNA follows: TGTGCCAGCAATCCTAGCGGGGGGGCCGATCCGGTAAACATTCAGTACTTC.